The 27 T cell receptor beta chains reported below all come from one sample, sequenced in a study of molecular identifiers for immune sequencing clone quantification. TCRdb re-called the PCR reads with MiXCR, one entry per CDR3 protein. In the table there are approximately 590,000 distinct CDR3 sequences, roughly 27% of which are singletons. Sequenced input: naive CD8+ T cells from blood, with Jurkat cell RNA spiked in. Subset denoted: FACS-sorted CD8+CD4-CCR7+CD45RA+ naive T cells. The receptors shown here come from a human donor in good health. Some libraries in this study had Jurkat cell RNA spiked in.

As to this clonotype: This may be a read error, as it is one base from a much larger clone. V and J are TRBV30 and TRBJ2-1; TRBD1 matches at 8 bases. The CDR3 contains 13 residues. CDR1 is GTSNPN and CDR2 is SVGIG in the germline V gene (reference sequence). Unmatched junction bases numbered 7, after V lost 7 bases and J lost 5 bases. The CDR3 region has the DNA TGTGCCTACCGGACAGGGACCAACAATGAGCAGTTCTTC. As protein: CAYRTGTNNEQFF.

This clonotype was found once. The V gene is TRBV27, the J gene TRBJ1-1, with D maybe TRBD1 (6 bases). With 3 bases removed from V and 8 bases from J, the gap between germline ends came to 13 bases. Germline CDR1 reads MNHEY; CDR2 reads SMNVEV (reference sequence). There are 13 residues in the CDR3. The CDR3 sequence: CASSFGYRAEAFF. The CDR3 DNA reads TGTGCCAGCAGTTTCGGGTACAGGGCGGAAGCTTTCTTT.

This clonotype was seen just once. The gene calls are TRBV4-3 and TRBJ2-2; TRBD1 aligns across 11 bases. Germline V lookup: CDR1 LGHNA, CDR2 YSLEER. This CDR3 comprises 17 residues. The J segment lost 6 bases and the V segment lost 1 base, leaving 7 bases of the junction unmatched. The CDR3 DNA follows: TGCGCCAGCAGCCAAGCCAGCTGGGACAGGGGGGCCGGGGAGCTGTTTTTT. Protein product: CASSQASWDRGAGELFF.

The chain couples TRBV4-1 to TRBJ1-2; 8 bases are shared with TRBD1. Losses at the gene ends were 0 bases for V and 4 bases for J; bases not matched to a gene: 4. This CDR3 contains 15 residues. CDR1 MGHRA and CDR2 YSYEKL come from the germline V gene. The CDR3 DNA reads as TGCGCCAGCAGCCAAGACGGACAGGGATCCTATGGCTACACCTTC. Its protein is CASSQDGQGSYGYTF.

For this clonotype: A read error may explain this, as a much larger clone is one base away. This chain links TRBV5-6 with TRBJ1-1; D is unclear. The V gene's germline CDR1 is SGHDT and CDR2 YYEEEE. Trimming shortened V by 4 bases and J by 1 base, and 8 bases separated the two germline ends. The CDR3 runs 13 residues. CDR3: CASSDVKNTEAFF. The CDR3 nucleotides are TGTGCCAGCAGCGACGTCAAGAACACTGAAGCTTTCTTT.

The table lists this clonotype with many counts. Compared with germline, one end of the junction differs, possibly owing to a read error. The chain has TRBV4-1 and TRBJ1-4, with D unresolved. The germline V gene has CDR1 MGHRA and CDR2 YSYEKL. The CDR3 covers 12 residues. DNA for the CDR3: TGCGCCAGCAGCGAGGACGGCGGTTTAGAGGTTTTT. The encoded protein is CASSEDGGLEVF.

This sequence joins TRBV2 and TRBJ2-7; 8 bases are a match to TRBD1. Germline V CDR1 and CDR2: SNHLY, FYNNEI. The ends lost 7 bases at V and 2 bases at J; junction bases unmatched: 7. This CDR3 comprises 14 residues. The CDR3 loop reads CASNTGQGPYEQYF. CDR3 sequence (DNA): TGTGCCAGCAACACCGGACAGGGCCCCTACGAGCAGTACTTC. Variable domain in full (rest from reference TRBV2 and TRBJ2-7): EPEVTQTPSHQVTQMGQEVILRCVPISNHLYFYWYRQILGQKVEFLVSFYNNEISEKSEIFDDQFSVERPDGSNFTLKIRSTKLEDSAMYFCASNTGQGPYEQYFGPGTRLTVT.

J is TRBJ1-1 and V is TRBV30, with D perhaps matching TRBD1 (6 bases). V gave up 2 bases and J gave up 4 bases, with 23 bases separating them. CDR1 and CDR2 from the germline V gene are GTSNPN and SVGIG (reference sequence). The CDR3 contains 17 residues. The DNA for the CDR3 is TGTGCCTGGAGTCCCGGGGGCATGGGCGGACTGTTCACTGAAGCTTTCTTT. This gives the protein CAWSPGGMGGLFTEAFF.

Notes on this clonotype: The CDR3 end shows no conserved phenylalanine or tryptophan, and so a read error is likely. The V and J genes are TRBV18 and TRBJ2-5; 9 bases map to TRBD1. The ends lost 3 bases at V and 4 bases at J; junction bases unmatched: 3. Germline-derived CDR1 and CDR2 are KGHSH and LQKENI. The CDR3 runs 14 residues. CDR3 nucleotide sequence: TGTGCCAGCTCACCCGGGACAGGGTCAGAGACCCAGTACTGC. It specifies CASSPGTGSETQYC.

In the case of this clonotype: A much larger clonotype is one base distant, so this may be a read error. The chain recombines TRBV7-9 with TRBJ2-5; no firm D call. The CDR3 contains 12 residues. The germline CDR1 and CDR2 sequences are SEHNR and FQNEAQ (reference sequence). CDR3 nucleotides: TGTGCCTCAACCCGGTATCAAGAGCCCCAGTACTTC. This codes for CASTRYQEPQYF. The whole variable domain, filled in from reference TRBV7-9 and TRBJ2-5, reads DTGVSQNPRHKITKRGQNVTFRCDPISEHNRLYWYRQTLGQGPEFLTYFQNEAQLEKSRLLSDRFSAERPKGSFSTLEIQRTEQGDSAMYLCASTRYQEPQYFGPGTRLLVL.

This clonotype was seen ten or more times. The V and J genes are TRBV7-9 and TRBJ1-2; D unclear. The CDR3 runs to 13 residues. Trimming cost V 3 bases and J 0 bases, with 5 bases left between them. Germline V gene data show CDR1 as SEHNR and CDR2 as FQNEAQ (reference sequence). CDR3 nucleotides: TGTGCCAGCAGCTTTACTACTAACTATGGCTACACCTTC. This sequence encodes CASSFTTNYGYTF.

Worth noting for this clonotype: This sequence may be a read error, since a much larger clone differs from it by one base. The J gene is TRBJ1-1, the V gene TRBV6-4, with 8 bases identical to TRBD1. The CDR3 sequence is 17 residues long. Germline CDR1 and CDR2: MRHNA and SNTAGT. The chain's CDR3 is CTSSDSHDRGKKREAFF. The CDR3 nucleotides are TGTACCAGCAGTGATTCGCACGACAGGGGCAAAAAACGTGAAGCTTTCTTT.

DNA for the CDR3: TGCAGTGCTGTACCGGGACTAGCAGTTAGCTCCTACAATGAGCAGTTCTTC. It translates to CSAVPGLAVSSYNEQFF. V and J are TRBV20-1 and TRBJ2-1, with 9 bases fitting TRBD2. Losses at the gene ends were 5 bases for V and 0 bases for J; bases not matched to a gene: 11. The CDR3 is 17 residues long. Germline CDR1 reads DFQATT; CDR2 reads SNEGSKA (reference sequence).

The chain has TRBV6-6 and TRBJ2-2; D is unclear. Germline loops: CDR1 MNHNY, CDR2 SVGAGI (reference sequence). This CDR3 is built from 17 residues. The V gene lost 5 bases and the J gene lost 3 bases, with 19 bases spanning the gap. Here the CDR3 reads CASSRPPGLEDTGELFF. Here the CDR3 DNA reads TGTGCCAGCAGTCGCCCCCCGGGCCTAGAGGACACCGGGGAGCTGTTTTTT.

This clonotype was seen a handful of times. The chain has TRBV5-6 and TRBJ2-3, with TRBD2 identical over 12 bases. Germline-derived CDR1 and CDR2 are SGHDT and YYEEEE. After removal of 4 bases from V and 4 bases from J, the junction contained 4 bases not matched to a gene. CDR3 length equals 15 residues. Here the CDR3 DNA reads TGTGCCAGCAGCCACTGGACTAGCGGGGCAGATACGCAGTATTTT. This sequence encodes CASSHWTSGADTQYF.

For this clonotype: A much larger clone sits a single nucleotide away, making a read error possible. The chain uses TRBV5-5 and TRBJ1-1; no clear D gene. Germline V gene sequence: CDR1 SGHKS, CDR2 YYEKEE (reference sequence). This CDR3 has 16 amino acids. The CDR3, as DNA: TGTGCCTGCAGCAGTCCCCAAGGGTCGGATAGCCCTGAAGCTTTCTTT. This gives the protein CACSSPQGSDSPEAFF.

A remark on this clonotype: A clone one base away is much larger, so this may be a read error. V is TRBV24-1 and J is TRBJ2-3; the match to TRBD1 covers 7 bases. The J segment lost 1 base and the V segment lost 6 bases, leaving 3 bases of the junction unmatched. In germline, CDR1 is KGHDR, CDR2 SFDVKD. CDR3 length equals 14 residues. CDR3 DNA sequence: TGTGCCACCAGTACGGGACAGTGCACAGATACGCAGTATTTT. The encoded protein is CATSTGQCTDTQYF.

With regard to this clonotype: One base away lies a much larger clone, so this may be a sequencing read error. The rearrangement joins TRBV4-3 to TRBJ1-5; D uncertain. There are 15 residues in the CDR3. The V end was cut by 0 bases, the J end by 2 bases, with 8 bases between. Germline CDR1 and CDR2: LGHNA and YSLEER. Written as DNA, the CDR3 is TGCGCCAGCAGCCAAGATGCGGCGGGCAATCAGCCCCAGCATTTT. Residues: CASSQDAAGNQPQHF.

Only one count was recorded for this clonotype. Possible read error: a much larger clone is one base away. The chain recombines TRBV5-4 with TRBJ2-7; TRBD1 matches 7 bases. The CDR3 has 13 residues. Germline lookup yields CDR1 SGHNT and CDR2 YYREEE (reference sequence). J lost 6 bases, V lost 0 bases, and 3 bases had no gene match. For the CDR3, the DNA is TGTGCCAGCAGCTTGGAGACAGGGACCGAGCAGTACTTC. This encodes CASSLETGTEQYF.

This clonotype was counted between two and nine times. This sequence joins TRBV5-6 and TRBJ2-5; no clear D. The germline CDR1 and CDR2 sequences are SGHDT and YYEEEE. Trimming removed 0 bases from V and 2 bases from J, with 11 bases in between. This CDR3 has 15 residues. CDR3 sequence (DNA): TGTGCCAGCAGCTTGGTGGCAGGCGTACAAGAGACCCAGTACTTC. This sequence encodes CASSLVAGVQETQYF.

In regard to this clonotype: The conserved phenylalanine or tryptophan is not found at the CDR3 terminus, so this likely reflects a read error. This CDR3 is CASSLRGRGLNTEAFL. In DNA, the CDR3 is TGTGCCAGCAGCTTGAGGGGCAGGGGCCTGAACACTGAAGCTTTCTTA. The V gene is TRBV7-6, the J gene TRBJ1-1; a possible D gene is TRBD1 (6 bases). Germline V gene sequence: CDR1 SGHVS, CDR2 FNYEAQ. CDR3 length: 16 amino acids. Trimming took off 3 bases at V and 0 bases at J, with 14 bases between the two ends.

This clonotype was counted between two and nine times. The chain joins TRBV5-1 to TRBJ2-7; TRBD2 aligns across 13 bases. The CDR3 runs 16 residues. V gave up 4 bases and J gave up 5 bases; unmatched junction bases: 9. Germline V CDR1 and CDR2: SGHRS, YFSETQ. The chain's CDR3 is CASSPSWTSGGHEQYF. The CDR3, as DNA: TGCGCCAGCAGCCCCTCCTGGACTAGCGGGGGTCACGAGCAGTACTTC.

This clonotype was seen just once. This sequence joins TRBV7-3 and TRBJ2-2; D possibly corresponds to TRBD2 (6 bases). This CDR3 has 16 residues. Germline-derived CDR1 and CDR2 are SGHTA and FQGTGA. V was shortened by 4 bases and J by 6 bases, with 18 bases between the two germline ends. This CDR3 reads CASSSTGDDWPGELFF. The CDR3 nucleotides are TGTGCCAGCAGCTCAACGGGGGATGACTGGCCCGGGGAGCTGTTTTTT.

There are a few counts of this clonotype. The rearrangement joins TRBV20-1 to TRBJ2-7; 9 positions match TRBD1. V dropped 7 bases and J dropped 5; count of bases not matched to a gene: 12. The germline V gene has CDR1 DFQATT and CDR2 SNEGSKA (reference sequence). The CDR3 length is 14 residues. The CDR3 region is CSVPTGTGNHEQYF. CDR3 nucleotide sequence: TGCAGTGTCCCCACCGGGACAGGGAACCACGAGCAGTACTTC.

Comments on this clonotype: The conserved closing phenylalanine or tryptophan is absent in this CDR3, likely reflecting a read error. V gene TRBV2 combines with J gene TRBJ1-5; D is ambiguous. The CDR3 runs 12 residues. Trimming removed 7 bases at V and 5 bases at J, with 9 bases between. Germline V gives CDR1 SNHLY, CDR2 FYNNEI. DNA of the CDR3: TGTGCCAGCAATGCTGGCTATCAGCCCCAGCATTCT. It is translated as CASNAGYQPQHS.

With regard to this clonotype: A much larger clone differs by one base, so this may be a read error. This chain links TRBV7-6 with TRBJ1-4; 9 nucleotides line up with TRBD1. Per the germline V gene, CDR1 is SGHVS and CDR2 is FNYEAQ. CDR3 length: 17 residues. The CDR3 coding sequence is TGTGCCAGCAGCTTTTCCCCCTTTACAGGGGGCGATGAAAAACTGGTTTTT. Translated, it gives CASSFSPFTGGDEKLVF.

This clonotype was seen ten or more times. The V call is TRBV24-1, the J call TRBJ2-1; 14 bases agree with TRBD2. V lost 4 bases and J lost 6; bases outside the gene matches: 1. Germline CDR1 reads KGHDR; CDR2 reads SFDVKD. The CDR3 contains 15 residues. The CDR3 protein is CATSDGLAGGNEQFF. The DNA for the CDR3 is TGTGCCACCAGTGACGGACTAGCGGGAGGCAATGAGCAGTTCTTC.